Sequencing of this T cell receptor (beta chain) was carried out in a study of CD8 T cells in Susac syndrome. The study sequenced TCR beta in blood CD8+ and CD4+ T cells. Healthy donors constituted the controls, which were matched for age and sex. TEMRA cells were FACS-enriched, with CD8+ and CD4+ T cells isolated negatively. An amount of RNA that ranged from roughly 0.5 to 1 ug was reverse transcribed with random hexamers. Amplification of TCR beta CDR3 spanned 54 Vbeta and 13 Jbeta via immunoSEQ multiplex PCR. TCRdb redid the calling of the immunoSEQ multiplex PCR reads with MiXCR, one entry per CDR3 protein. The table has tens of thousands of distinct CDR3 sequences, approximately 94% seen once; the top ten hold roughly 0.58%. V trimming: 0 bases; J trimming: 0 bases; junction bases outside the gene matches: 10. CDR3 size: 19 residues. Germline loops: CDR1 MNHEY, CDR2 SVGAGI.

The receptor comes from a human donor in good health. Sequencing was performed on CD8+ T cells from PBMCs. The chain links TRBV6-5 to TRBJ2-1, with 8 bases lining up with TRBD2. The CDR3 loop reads CASSYSNTLADLSYNEQFF. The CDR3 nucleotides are TGTGCCAGCAGTTACTCGAATACACTAGCGGACCTCTCCTACAATGAGCAGTTCTTC.